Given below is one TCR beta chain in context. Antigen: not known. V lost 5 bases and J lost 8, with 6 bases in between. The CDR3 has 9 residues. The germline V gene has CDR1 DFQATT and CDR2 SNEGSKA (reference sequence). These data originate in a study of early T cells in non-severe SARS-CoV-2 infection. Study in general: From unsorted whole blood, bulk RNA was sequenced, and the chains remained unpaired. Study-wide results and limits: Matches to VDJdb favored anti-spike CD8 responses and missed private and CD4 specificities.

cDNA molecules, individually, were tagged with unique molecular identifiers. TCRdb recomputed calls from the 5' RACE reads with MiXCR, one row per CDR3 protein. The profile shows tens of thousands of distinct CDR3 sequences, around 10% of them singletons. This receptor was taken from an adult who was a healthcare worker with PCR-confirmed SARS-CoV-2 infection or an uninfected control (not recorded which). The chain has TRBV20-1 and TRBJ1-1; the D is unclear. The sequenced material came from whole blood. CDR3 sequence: CSAGREAFF. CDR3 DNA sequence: TGCAGTGCTGGACGAGAAGCTTTCTTT.